The 8 T cell receptor beta chains given below trace back to one sample, sequenced in a study of T-cell reconstitution after alpha-beta-depleted transplantation in children. Unique molecular identifiers tagged the TCRbeta library. TCRdb re-called the PCR reads with MiXCR, one entry per CDR3 protein. Among about 250,000 distinct CDR3 sequences listed, 20% to 30% were seen once. Material: PBMCs, mostly from graft donor cells, obtained 360 days after TCRalphabeta/CD19-depleted stem cell transplant. The source is a female patient aged 2 to 10 who had a stem cell transplant for congenital amegakaryocytic thrombocytopenia, so the T cells may come from the graft donor.

This clonotype has a handful of counts. This chain uses TRBV29-1 with TRBJ2-1; D unresolved. The CDR3 length is 18 residues. Trimming stripped 8 bases from V and 3 bases from J, with 29 bases between. CDR1 is SQVTM and CDR2 is ANQGSEA in the germline V gene. Here the CDR3 reads CSFEFSGASGRSYNEQFF. The CDR3 nucleotides read TGCAGCTTCGAGTTTTCGGGCGCGTCAGGTCGGAGCTACAATGAGCAGTTCTTC.

This clonotype occurred a few times. The chain joins TRBV5-1 to TRBJ2-3; no clear D. V dropped 0 bases and J dropped 6 bases, with 5 bases sitting between them. This CDR3 region has 12 residues. Germline-derived CDR1 and CDR2 are SGHRS and YFSETQ. The CDR3 sequence: CASSLVVDTQYF. The CDR3 nucleotides read TGCGCCAGCAGCTTGGTAGTGGATACGCAGTATTTT. Using reference TRBV5-1 and TRBJ2-3 for the parts outside the CDR3, the full variable domain is KAGVTQTPRYLIKTRGQQVTLSCSPISGHRSVSWYQQTPGQGLQFLFEYFSETQRNKGNFPGRFSGRQFSNSRSEMNVSTLELGDSALYLCASSLVVDTQYFGPGTRLTVL.

This clonotype has just a few counts. CDR3 region: CASSSPGPLDYEQYF. In DNA, the CDR3 is TGTGCCAGCAGTTCTCCCGGGCCGTTGGACTACGAGCAGTACTTC. The chain has TRBV6-2 or TRBV6-3 and TRBJ2-7; D ambiguous. The V gene's germline CDR1 is MNHEY and CDR2 SVGEGT. This CDR3 region has 15 residues. The V and J ends lost 4 bases and 3 bases respectively, with 16 bases between them.

V usage is TRBV9 and J usage is TRBJ2-3, with D possibly matching TRBD2 (7 bases). Between the trimmed V and J ends, which lost 3 bases and 2 bases, there was a span of 10 bases. CDR1 and CDR2 from the germline V gene are SGDLS and YYNGEE. This CDR3 contains 14 residues. The chain's CDR3 is CASSAGGHTDTQYF. DNA of the CDR3: TGTGCCAGCAGCGCGGGGGGCCACACAGATACGCAGTATTTT.

This clonotype was seen a handful of times. The chain recombines TRBV12-3 or TRBV12-4 with TRBJ2-7; possibly TRBD1 for D (5 bases). Trimming cost V 5 bases and J 0 bases, with 14 bases left between them. The length of the CDR3 is 15 residues. CDR3 nucleotides: TGTGCCAGCAGTGATGACAGTACCTACTCCTACGAGCAGTACTTC. It encodes CASSDDSTYSYEQYF.

This rearrangement joins TRBV5-1 to TRBJ2-1; 9 nucleotides match TRBD2. The CDR3 contains 17 residues. With 2 bases clipped from V and 0 bases from J, the junction kept 6 bases outside the gene matches. Germline V gene data show CDR1 as SGHRS and CDR2 as YFSETQ. CDR3 region: CASSFTSGLTSYNEQFF. CDR3 nucleotides: TGCGCCAGCAGCTTTACTAGCGGGTTAACCTCCTACAATGAGCAGTTCTTC.

The chain couples TRBV12-3 or TRBV12-4 to TRBJ2-6, with D hard to call. Trimming cost V 3 bases and J 0 bases, with 6 bases left between them. This CDR3 region has 15 residues. The CDR3 is CASSLFGSGANVLTF. The CDR3 DNA follows: TGTGCCAGCAGTTTGTTTGGCTCTGGGGCCAACGTCCTGACTTTC.

The V gene is TRBV3-1, the J gene TRBJ1-3; a weak D match, TRBD1 (6 bases). CDR1 and CDR2 from the germline V gene are LGHDT and YNNKEL (reference sequence). The CDR3 is 15 amino acids. V shed 6 bases and J shed 2 bases, with 14 bases lying between them. The DNA of the CDR3 is TGTGCCAGCAGAAAAATAGCAGGGGCTGGAAACACCATATATTTT. The encoded protein is CASRKIAGAGNTIYF.